The 26 T cell receptor beta chains presented below share a single source sample, sequenced in a study of a mutant IDH1 vaccine in newly diagnosed glioma. TCRdb's copy holds only in-frame clones and misses some; the assay was immunoSEQ multiplex PCR. The table shows just under 45,000 clones, with approximately 89% occurring only once. Antigens for these TCRs are unknown. Time point meaning: week 23, last vaccination. Vaccination used 300 ug of mutant IDH1 20-mer peptide per dose, with topical imiquimod. The input for sequencing was PBMCs, taken from a glioma patient whose treatment included an IDH1 peptide vaccine. All receptors derive from a man between 50 and 59 years old with glioma.

The chain has TRBV5-4 and TRBJ2-6; 7 nucleotides agree with TRBD1. This CDR3 has 17 residues. Trimming took 6 bases from V and 6 from J; bases not matched to a gene: 15. CDR1 SGHNT and CDR2 YYREEE come from the germline V gene (reference sequence). This CDR3 reads CASTPRGGRGEANVLTF. In DNA, the CDR3 is TGTGCCAGCACCCCACGAGGGGGCCGTGGTGAGGCCAACGTCCTGACTTTC.

This chain uses TRBV5-1 with TRBJ1-1; D might be TRBD1 (5 bases). Germline V lookup: CDR1 SGHRS, CDR2 YFSETQ. With 4 bases removed from V and 0 bases from J, the gap between germline ends came to 10 bases. This CDR3 is 14 amino acids long. In DNA form, the CDR3 reads TGCGCCAGCAGCGTAGGGACCGTGAACACTGAAGCTTTCTTT. Its translation: CASSVGTVNTEAFF.

The rearrangement joins TRBV5-1 to TRBJ2-5, with 14 positions matching TRBD2. The junction had 13 bases not matched to a gene; V was cut back by 4 bases and J by 2 bases. The germline gives CDR1 SGHRS, CDR2 YFSETQ. This CDR3 spans 19 amino acids. DNA for the CDR3: TGCGCCAGCAGCCCAGGACTAGCGGGGGGCAGGCGGGGGCAAGAGACCCAGTACTTC. This codes for CASSPGLAGGRRGQETQYF.

V usage is TRBV19 and J usage is TRBJ1-6, with 8 bases that match TRBD1. V shed 5 bases, J shed 10 bases, and the junction held 13 bases outside the gene matches. The CDR3 contains 16 residues. Germline assignment: CDR1 LNHDA and CDR2 SQIVND (reference sequence). Written as DNA, the CDR3 is TGTGCCAGTAGTGGGACAGGCCCCACCAAGGGGTCACCCCTCCACTTT. Translation gives CASSGTGPTKGSPLHF.

V is TRBV9 and J is TRBJ2-3; D possibly corresponds to TRBD2 (6 bases). Trimming removed 0 bases at V and 5 bases at J, with 13 bases between. Germline V gives CDR1 SGDLS, CDR2 YYNGEE. CDR3 length equals 15 residues. CDR3 sequence (DNA): TGTGCCAGCAGCGTAGGGCTAGCGAGAAGAGATACGCAGTATTTT. Protein product: CASSVGLARRDTQYF.

This chain links TRBV7-2 with TRBJ2-3, with D tentatively TRBD1 (7 bases). Germline CDR1 reads SGHTA; CDR2 reads FQGNSA. CDR3 length: 15 amino acids. Trimming pared 1 base from V and 3 bases from J, leaving 11 bases between. CDR3 in amino acids: CASSLVSGGTDTQYF. The DNA of the CDR3 is TGTGCCAGCAGCTTAGTGTCAGGGGGGACAGATACGCAGTATTTT.

The gene calls are TRBV5-1 and TRBJ2-1; 9 bases line up with TRBD1. Losses at the gene ends were 3 bases for V and 4 bases for J; bases not matched to a gene: 5. The CDR3 has 15 residues. Per the germline V gene, CDR1 is SGHRS and CDR2 is YFSETQ. CDR3 protein: CASSSGTGRYNEQFF. Written as DNA, the CDR3 is TGCGCCAGCAGCTCCGGGACAGGGCGGTACAATGAGCAGTTCTTC.

The chain carries TRBV4-3 and TRBJ2-5; TRBD1 matches at 7 bases. CDR3 length equals 14 residues. The ends lost 4 bases at V and 1 base at J; junction bases unmatched: 3. The germline V gene encodes CDR1 LGHNA and CDR2 YSLEER. CDR3 amino acids: CASSPGTAQETQYF. The CDR3 region has the DNA TGCGCCAGCAGCCCTGGGACAGCCCAAGAGACCCAGTACTTC.

The V call is TRBV27, the J call TRBJ2-7; 9 bases are shared with TRBD2. Looked up from germline, CDR1 is MNHEY and CDR2 is SMNVEV (reference sequence). This CDR3 has 15 amino acids. J lost 6 bases, V lost 3 bases, and 9 bases had no gene match. The CDR3 is CASSFIPGLAGEQYF. In DNA, the CDR3 is TGTGCCAGCAGTTTCATACCGGGACTAGCTGGCGAGCAGTACTTC.

The CDR3, as DNA: TGTGCCATCAGTGGGGTCAGGGTATACGAGCAGTACTTC. This gives the protein CAISGVRVYEQYF. J is TRBJ2-7 and V is TRBV10-3, with D possibly matching TRBD1 (5 bases). V was trimmed by 4 bases and J by 4 bases, leaving 11 bases between them. Germline-derived CDR1 and CDR2 are ENHRY and SYGVKD. The length of the CDR3 is 13 residues.

The chain uses TRBV28 and TRBJ1-1; D gene unclear. The CDR3 consists of 11 residues. V lost 5 bases and J 7 bases, leaving 8 bases between the germline ends. Per the germline V gene, CDR1 is MDHEN and CDR2 is SYDVKM. CDR3 nucleotide sequence: TGTGCCAGCAGTCGAGCATATGAAGCTTTCTTT. Residues: CASSRAYEAFF.

This chain uses TRBV5-1 with TRBJ1-2, with 10 bases identical to TRBD1. The germline CDR1 and CDR2 sequences are SGHRS and YFSETQ. J gave up 0 bases and V 3 bases, and 2 bases lay outside the gene matches. The CDR3 contains 15 residues. The CDR3 reads CASSSGTGANYGYTF. The CDR3 region has the DNA TGCGCCAGCAGCTCAGGGACAGGGGCTAACTATGGCTACACCTTC.

The chain uses TRBV5-5 and TRBJ2-5; a weak D match, TRBD2 (7 bases). The CDR3 extends over 15 amino acids. V lost 1 base and J 5 bases, leaving 15 bases between the germline ends. CDR1 and CDR2 (germline): SGHKS, YYEKEE (reference sequence). CDR3 coding DNA: TGTGCCAGCAGCTTGCTCTGGGGGGGCCGGGAGACCCAGTACTTC. This codes for CASSLLWGGRETQYF.

The chain is built from TRBV10-1 and TRBJ2-1; TRBD2 agrees at 9 bases. CDR1 and CDR2 (germline): WNHNN, SYGVQD (reference sequence). V was clipped by 6 bases and J by 8 bases; unmatched bases: 8. The CDR3 has 14 amino acids. The CDR3 loop is CASRSSGGTYEQFF. The CDR3 DNA sequence: TGCGCCAGCAGAAGTAGCGGGGGAACCTATGAGCAGTTCTTC.

This clone was recorded only once. CDR3 sequence reads: CAWKVVRGYTEAFF. In nucleotides, the CDR3 is TGTGCCTGGAAGGTGGTTAGGGGGTACACTGAAGCTTTCTTT. V usage is TRBV30 and J usage is TRBJ1-1; D perhaps matches TRBD1 (6 bases). Germline V gene data show CDR1 as GTSNPN and CDR2 as SVGIG (reference sequence). This CDR3 has 14 amino acids. V was trimmed by 4 bases and J by 3 bases, leaving 15 bases between them.

This chain connects TRBV6-4 to TRBJ2-2; 7 nucleotides align to TRBD2. This CDR3 contains 14 residues. Per the germline V gene, CDR1 is MRHNA and CDR2 is SNTAGT. The trim removed 2 bases at V and 3 bases at J, leaving 0 bases unmatched. CDR3 residues: CASSDGRDTGELFF. The CDR3 bases are TGTGCCAGCAGTGACGGGAGGGACACCGGGGAGCTGTTTTTT.

The V call is TRBV6-6, the J call TRBJ2-1, with 10 bases fitting TRBD2. The CDR3 totals 16 residues. The trim removed 6 bases at V and 0 bases at J, leaving 5 bases unmatched. Germline CDR1 reads MNHNY; CDR2 reads SVGAGI (reference sequence). Here the CDR3 DNA reads TGTGCCAGCAGAAAGACTAGCGGGTCCTCCTACAATGAGCAGTTCTTC. Protein product: CASRKTSGSSYNEQFF.

In its sample, this clone was seen once. The chain links TRBV2 to TRBJ1-2, with TRBD1 identical over 7 bases. With 6 bases clipped from V and 2 bases from J, the junction kept 0 bases outside the gene matches. The germline gives CDR1 SNHLY, CDR2 FYNNEI. The length of the CDR3 is 12 residues. The CDR3 here is CASRQGNYGYTF. CDR3 in DNA: TGTGCCAGCAGACAGGGGAACTATGGCTACACCTTC.

CDR3 loop: CASSPEGGHSPNQPQHF. CDR3 in DNA: TGTGCCAGCTCACCAGAAGGGGGCCATTCTCCCAATCAGCCCCAGCATTTT. The V and J genes are TRBV18 and TRBJ1-5; 7 nucleotides agree with TRBD1. The CDR3 loop spans 17 amino acids. Trimming at V came to 2 bases and at J to 3 bases, leaving 10 bases not matched to a gene. Germline loops: CDR1 KGHSH, CDR2 LQKENI.

The V call is TRBV2, the J call TRBJ1-1; D gene ambiguous. With 0 bases removed from V and 9 bases from J, the gap between germline ends came to 14 bases. The germline V gene has CDR1 SNHLY and CDR2 FYNNEI. This CDR3 spans 14 amino acids. The CDR3 DNA reads TGTGCCAGCAGTGAAGCGTTAATACGGGGTAAAGCTTTCTTT. Protein: CASSEALIRGKAFF. The full variable domain, completed using reference TRBV2 and TRBJ1-1, is EPEVTQTPSHQVTQMGQEVILRCVPISNHLYFYWYRQILGQKVEFLVSFYNNEISEKSEIFDDQFSVERPDGSNFTLKIRSTKLEDSAMYFCASSEALIRGKAFFGQGTRLTVV.

This sequence joins TRBV4-1 and TRBJ2-7, with 9 positions matching TRBD2. After removal of 1 base from V and 0 bases from J, the junction contained 7 bases not matched to a gene. This CDR3 has 17 amino acids. The germline V gene has CDR1 MGHRA and CDR2 YSYEKL. The CDR3 loop reads CASSQGRSSGISYEQYF. The CDR3 region has the DNA TGCGCCAGCAGCCAAGGGAGATCTAGCGGGATCTCCTACGAGCAGTACTTC.

The V gene is TRBV9, the J gene TRBJ1-1, with a possible D match to TRBD1 (5 bases). Germline V gene data show CDR1 as SGDLS and CDR2 as YYNGEE. With 3 bases removed from V and 3 bases from J, the gap between germline ends came to 15 bases. CDR3 length: 15 amino acids. This CDR3 is CASSAEGVGYTEAFF. The CDR3 DNA follows: TGTGCCAGCAGCGCCGAAGGGGTAGGGTACACTGAAGCTTTCTTT.

V usage is TRBV5-6 and J usage is TRBJ1-5; the D gene is possibly TRBD1 (6 bases). Trimming left V 1 base short and J 5 bases short, with 7 bases between. Germline V CDR1 and CDR2: SGHDT, YYEEEE. The CDR3 sequence is 13 residues long. The CDR3 protein is CASSLRGYQPQHF. For the CDR3, the DNA is TGTGCCAGCAGCTTGAGGGGGTATCAGCCCCAGCATTTT.

This clone came up once. The chain joins TRBV14 to TRBJ2-5; D possibly corresponds to TRBD1 (5 bases). CDR1 and CDR2 (germline): SGHDN, FVKESK. The CDR3 consists of 15 residues. Trimming took 2 bases from V and 4 from J, leaving 14 bases between them. This CDR3 is CASSQWTTSPETQYF. The CDR3 DNA is TGTGCCAGCAGCCAATGGACAACTTCCCCAGAGACCCAGTACTTC.

The rearrangement uses TRBV15 and TRBJ2-5, with no clear D. In germline, CDR1 is LNHNV, CDR2 YYDKDF (reference sequence). Trimming pared 0 bases from V and 4 bases from J, leaving 6 bases between. This CDR3 is built from 13 residues. CDR3 protein: CATSRDPAETQYF. In DNA, the CDR3 is TGTGCCACCAGCAGAGATCCGGCAGAGACCCAGTACTTC.

This chain connects TRBV7-2 to TRBJ2-2; D may correspond to TRBD1 or TRBD2 (5 bases each). This CDR3 has 18 residues. V was cut by 5 bases and J by 4 bases, with 23 bases left in between. Germline V gives CDR1 SGHTA, CDR2 FQGNSA. This chain's CDR3 is CASSISGGRRGLTGELFF. The CDR3 nucleotides are TGTGCCAGCAGCATTAGTGGTGGCCGTCGGGGCCTCACCGGGGAGCTGTTTTTT.